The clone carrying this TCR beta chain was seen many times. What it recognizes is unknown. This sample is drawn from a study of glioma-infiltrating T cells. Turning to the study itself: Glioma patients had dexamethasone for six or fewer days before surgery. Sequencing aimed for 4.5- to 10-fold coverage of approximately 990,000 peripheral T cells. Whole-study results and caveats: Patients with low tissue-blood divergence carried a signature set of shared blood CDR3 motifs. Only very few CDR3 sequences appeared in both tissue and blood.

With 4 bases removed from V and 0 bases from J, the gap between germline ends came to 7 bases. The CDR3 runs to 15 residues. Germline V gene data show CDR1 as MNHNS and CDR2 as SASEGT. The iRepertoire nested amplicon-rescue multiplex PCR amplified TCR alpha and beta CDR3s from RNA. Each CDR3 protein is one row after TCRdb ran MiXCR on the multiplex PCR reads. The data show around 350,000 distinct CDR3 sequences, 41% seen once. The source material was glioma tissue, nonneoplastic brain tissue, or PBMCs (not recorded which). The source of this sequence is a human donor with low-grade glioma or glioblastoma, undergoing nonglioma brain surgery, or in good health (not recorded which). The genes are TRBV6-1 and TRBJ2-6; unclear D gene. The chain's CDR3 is CASSVSDSGANVLTF. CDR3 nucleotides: TGTGCCAGCAGTGTATCAGACTCTGGGGCCAACGTCCTGACTTTC.